Listed below are T cell receptor beta chains from one sample, sequenced in a study of blood T cell repertoires in COVID-19. The protocol was immunoSEQ multiplex PCR, while the TCRdb copy is restricted to in-frame clones and leaves out a portion. The repertoire consists of 110,000 to 150,000 clones, with just under 90% occurring once and the leading ten covering approximately 9.9%. Material: peripheral blood. The receptors shown here come from a woman older than 75 with acute or convalescent COVID-19. Both conserved end residues are part of each CDR3. The order of the fields is V gene, CDR3 protein.

V: TRBV2; CDR3: CASIGDSGDYGYTF
V: TRBV27; CDR3: CASSLGGSAYGYTF
V: TRBV5-1; CDR3: CASSVRPQGVETQYF
V: TRBV11-3; CDR3: CASSLEIRTGGTDTQYF
V: TRBV29-1; CDR3: CSVGSLGQGNYGYTF
V: TRBV10-2; CDR3: CASMRQQNTGELFF
V: TRBV19; CDR3: CASSIGTGGGYTF
V: TRBV5-1; CDR3: CASSLGTLPTDTQYF
V: TRBV18; CDR3: CASSTGQGDYEQYF
V: TRBV4-3; CDR3: CASSQDWNRVTDTQYF
V: TRBV5-6; CDR3: CASSPRRGTGGNSPLHF
V: TRBV11-2; CDR3: CASVYTGTSGGYEQYF
V: TRBV2; CDR3: CASLRDTSYEQYF
V: TRBV6-5; CDR3: CASSSSLTLPYEQYF
V: TRBV11-2; CDR3: CASSLVLAGGYNEQFF
V: TRBV21-1; CDR3: CARRPLFDYGYTF
V: TRBV6-5; CDR3: CASGPTGGYGYTF
V: TRBV18; CDR3: CASSPDSSRGQPQHF
V: TRBV6-2/TRBV6-3; CDR3: CASSWDRVSEETQYF
V: TRBV30; CDR3: CAWSMADEAFF
V: TRBV29-1; CDR3: CSVEEGQSHEKLFF
V: TRBV29-1; CDR3: CSVGLGTGGGYTF
V: TRBV19; CDR3: CASSNPQGRSPLHF
V: TRBV30; CDR3: CAWSVRGAETQYF
V: TRBV4-3; CDR3: CASSQRDSRRYTDTQYF
V: TRBV9; CDR3: CASSAQSNSPLHF
V: TRBV6-5; CDR3: CASNLRDRGRNEQFF
V: TRBV5-1; CDR3: CASSSRGQYYGYTF
V: TRBV5-4; CDR3: CASSSGGQATYEQYF
V: TRBV5-1; CDR3: CASSQGAGNSPLHF
V: TRBV7-2; CDR3: CASRGGGPNTGELFF
V: TRBV7-2; CDR3: CASRASDRAPDTQYF
V: TRBV5-4; CDR3: CASSSWTGSYEQFF